The T cell receptor (beta chain) described here comes from a study of cytotoxic CD8 clonotypes in ibrutinib-treated CLL. Study results and limitations: With treatment, public clonotypes, which were uncommon, either contracted or remained stable.

The table came from immunoSEQ multiplex PCR; TCRdb's copy has only in-frame clones and leaves some out. This sample carries 130,000 or so clones, about four fifths of them seen once, and the ten largest clones take roughly 13%. The CDR3 has 13 amino acids. CDR1 is KGHSH, CDR2 LQKENI, per germline. As regards this clone: What it binds is unknown. Germline is not matched at one junction end, which may reflect a read error.

The TCR was taken from a human donor with chronic lymphocytic leukemia. The rearrangement joins TRBV18 to TRBJ1-2; no firm D call. Sequencing used PBMCs, obtained after 12 months of ibrutinib treatment. CDR3 region: CASSPPANYGYTF. The CDR3 DNA follows: TGTGCCAGCTCCCCACCGGCAAACTATGGCTACACCTTC.